This T cell receptor (beta chain) emerged from a study of blood T cells in healthy people across ages. Study-level points and caveats: Estimates drawn from one million T cells were deemed to understate diversity.

A second about 6 to 12 cycle PCR used barcoded and J-beta primers. Via MiXCR, TCRdb re-called the 5' RACE reads, giving one row per CDR3 protein. The data contain just under 900,000 distinct CDR3 sequences, about 28% of them singletons. As for this clonotype: The antigen remains undetermined.

The people who gave samples were healthy Caucasians from Russia, aged roughly 6 to 100. The sample was blood. This sequence was found in a woman of 80 years or more in good health.

The CDR3 here is CASSAGNPGQLSSPLHF. As DNA, the CDR3 is TGTGCCAGCAGCGCAGGCAACCCGGGACAGTTAAGTTCACCCCTCCACTTT. The chain is built from TRBV27 and TRBJ1-6; 7 bases fit TRBD1. There are 17 residues in the CDR3. CDR1 is MNHEY and CDR2 is SMNVEV in the germline V gene (reference sequence). With V trimmed by 6 bases and J by 9 bases, 17 bases remained unmatched.